The rows below give T cell receptor beta chains drawn from one sample of a study of blood T cell repertoires in COVID-19. Clones were sequenced by immunoSEQ multiplex PCR, and TCRdb holds only the in-frame ones, with some missing. The top ten clones hold approximately 0.3% of a sample with 650,000 to 800,000 clones, more than 80% of them seen once. The sample comprised peripheral blood. Receptors originate from a woman aged 18 to 35 with acute or convalescent COVID-19. The CDR3 runs from the conserved cysteine through the conserved F or W. The D gene is left open where the match is weak. Some rows mark clone size as missing; the rest say once, few, many or name a class of expanded clone.

J gene	clone size	V gene	D gene	CDR3 protein
TRBJ1-1	-	TRBV24-1	-	CATSKGVRNVNTEAFF
TRBJ2-5	-	TRBV6-2/TRBV6-3	TRBD1	CASSYPPDRAWETQYF
TRBJ2-2	-	TRBV6-5	TRBD2	CASSPLAGDTGELFF
TRBJ1-4	-	TRBV19	TRBD1	CASSGGRGFLRDEKLFF
TRBJ2-7	-	TRBV7-8	-	CASSPGDEQYF
TRBJ2-1	-	TRBV30	TRBD2	CAWSATSLAGGPDEQFF
TRBJ1-4	-	TRBV6-5	-	CASSYSGATNEKLFF
TRBJ2-5	-	TRBV30	-	CAFSGETQYF
TRBJ1-2	-	TRBV29-1	-	CSVEEGPNYGYTF
TRBJ2-3	-	TRBV3-1/TRBV3-2	TRBD1	CASSQRQGSYTDTQYF
TRBJ1-6	-	TRBV4-1	-	CASSQDLNSPLHF
TRBJ1-5	-	TRBV11-2	-	CASSREGYNQPQHF
TRBJ1-2	-	TRBV9	-	CASSVGTSYGYTF
TRBJ1-6	-	TRBV28	TRBD1	CASSLVRQGGSPLHF
TRBJ1-2	-	TRBV4-3	-	CASSQDLMGRINYGYTF
TRBJ1-2	-	TRBV6-5	-	CASSIDRSYGYTF
TRBJ2-7	-	TRBV4-1	-	CASSQEPGAYEQYF
TRBJ1-3	-	TRBV6-1	-	CASSEVRRNTIYF
TRBJ1-1	-	TRBV12-3/TRBV12-4	-	CASSSNTEAFF
TRBJ1-2	-	TRBV27	-	CASSFQGSYGYTF
TRBJ1-2	-	TRBV27	TRBD1	CASSLGTGNYTF
TRBJ1-6	-	TRBV9	TRBD1	CASSARTGSSYNSPLHF
TRBJ2-7	few	TRBV11-2	TRBD1	CASSLAGQAYEQYF
TRBJ1-1	once	TRBV27	TRBD1	CASRKTGGVDTEAFF
TRBJ2-2	once	TRBV3-1/TRBV3-2	-	CASSQRGTGELFF
TRBJ1-2	-	TRBV5-1	TRBD1	CANSWTGTGYGYTF
TRBJ2-3	-	TRBV5-1	-	CASSLAQESDTQYF
TRBJ1-5	-	TRBV5-1	TRBD1	CASSLTGVGNQPQHF
TRBJ1-1	-	TRBV6-5	-	CASRYAGGAFF
TRBJ2-3	-	TRBV6-4	-	CASSDSAPSDTQYF
TRBJ2-1	-	TRBV23-1	TRBD2	CASKTTSGGPSSYNEQFF
TRBJ2-7	once	TRBV12-1	-	CASSFETKSYEQYF
TRBJ1-1	-	TRBV19	-	CASSMRVLLNTEAFF
TRBJ2-3	-	TRBV5-1	-	CASSSAGIDTQYF
TRBJ1-1	-	TRBV3-1/TRBV3-2	-	CASSPGNRGTEAFF
TRBJ1-2	-	TRBV27	-	CASSLSTWSPGYTF
TRBJ1-1	-	TRBV12-3/TRBV12-4	-	CASSPAGDTEAFF
TRBJ1-5	once	TRBV7-2	-	CASSLEPGQPQHF
TRBJ1-1	-	TRBV21-1	-	CASSKEYGDRVNTEAFF
TRBJ2-7	-	TRBV19	-	CASSTLDSSAEQYF
TRBJ2-7	-	TRBV29-1	-	CSVEVSQDIGEQYF
TRBJ2-2	-	TRBV30	-	CAWSVRGSLGGGELFF
TRBJ2-5	-	TRBV9	TRBD2	CASSVAGGLQETQYF